This passage covers 19 T cell receptor beta chains from one sample sequenced in a study of cytomegalovirus exposure and HLA in healthy donors. The study ran its PCR with 60 Vbeta and 13 Jbeta primers. Clones were sequenced by immunoSEQ multiplex PCR, and TCRdb holds only the in-frame ones, with some missing. The table lists around 70,000 clones, 60% to 85% of them singletons, with 9.5% to 15% in the top ten. The specimen sequenced was PBMCs. The receptors derive from a man in his sixties or seventies in good health and CMV-seronegative.

This clone was counted once. The chain combines TRBV7-2 with TRBJ2-2, with 8 positions matching TRBD1. With V trimmed by 4 bases and J by 1 base, 5 bases remained unmatched. Per germline, CDR1 SGHTA and CDR2 FQGNSA. This CDR3 comprises 16 residues. The DNA for the CDR3 is TGTGCCAGCAGCTCAAAGGGGACAGGGAACACCGGGGAGCTGTTTTTT. Encoded protein: CASSSKGTGNTGELFF. Full variable domain (rest looked up from reference TRBV7-2 and TRBJ2-2): GAGVSQSPSNKVTEKGKDVELRCDPISGHTALYWYRQSLGQGLEFLIYFQGNSAPDKSGLPSDRFSAERTGGSVSTLTIQRTQQEDSAVYLCASSSKGTGNTGELFFGEGSRLTVL.

This clone has only a few counts. This chain joins TRBV19 and TRBJ2-6; 10 bases map to TRBD1. V was clipped by 5 bases and J by 0 bases; unmatched bases: 4. From germline, CDR1 is LNHDA and CDR2 SQIVND (reference sequence). The CDR3 extends over 17 amino acids. The CDR3 is CASSPGQGFSGANVLTF. DNA for the CDR3: TGTGCCAGTAGTCCGGGACAGGGGTTCTCTGGGGCCAACGTCCTGACTTTC.

This clone was seen a handful of times. The V call is TRBV6-5, the J call TRBJ2-7, with D hard to call. This CDR3 has 14 residues. From germline, CDR1 is MNHEY and CDR2 SVGAGI. The V end was cut by 2 bases, the J end by 7 bases, with 15 bases between. For the CDR3, the DNA is TGTGCCAGCAGTTACGTCTCCACGATGCGGGAGCAGTACTTC. Translated, it gives CASSYVSTMREQYF.

The rearrangement joins TRBV30 to TRBJ1-2; no clear D gene. The CDR3 is 13 amino acids. The V end was cut by 0 bases, the J end by 8 bases, with 13 bases between. Germline lookup yields CDR1 GTSNPN and CDR2 SVGIG (reference sequence). CDR3: CAWSVLPSGGYTF. The CDR3 DNA reads as TGTGCCTGGAGTGTACTACCGTCTGGGGGCTACACCTTC.

The chain employs TRBV28 and TRBJ2-3; 7 bases align to TRBD2. Germline loops: CDR1 MDHEN, CDR2 SYDVKM. The CDR3 has 16 residues. Trimming cost V 3 bases and J 2 bases; bases outside gene matches: 8. CDR3 residues: CASSFGGLKYTDTQYF. The DNA of the CDR3 is TGTGCCAGCAGTTTCGGGGGGTTAAAATACACAGATACGCAGTATTTT. The whole variable domain, remainder taken from reference TRBV28 and TRBJ2-3, is DVKVTQSSRYLVKRTGEKVFLECVQDMDHENMFWYRQDPGLGLRLIYFSYDVKMKEKGDIPEGYSVSREKKERFSLILESASTNQTSMYLCASSFGGLKYTDTQYFGPGTRLTVL.

This clone was seen more than once but under ten times. The V call is TRBV6-5, the J call TRBJ2-7; tentatively, D is TRBD1 (7 bases). V gave up 8 bases and J gave up 3 bases, with 14 bases separating them. Germline-derived CDR1 and CDR2 are MNHEY and SVGAGI. The CDR3 covers 13 residues. The CDR3 sequence: CASRTGGRYEQYF. The CDR3 DNA is TGTGCCAGCCGGACAGGAGGGCGCTACGAGCAGTACTTC.

The J gene is TRBJ1-4, the V gene TRBV19; D gene uncertain. Trimming took off 5 bases at V and 7 bases at J, with 8 bases between the two ends. The CDR3 runs to 12 residues. Germline V gives CDR1 LNHDA, CDR2 SQIVND (reference sequence). The CDR3 coding sequence is TGTGCCAGTAGTGCGAGGCGTGAAAAACTGTTTTTT. Translated, it gives CASSARREKLFF.

This clone appeared a single time. The rearrangement links TRBV5-1 to TRBJ2-1; 9 nucleotides match TRBD1. Germline loops: CDR1 SGHRS, CDR2 YFSETQ. Losses at the gene ends were 6 bases for V and 10 bases for J; bases not matched to a gene: 11. The CDR3 is made up of 14 amino acids. CDR3 protein: CASTWGTGSGEQFF. The CDR3 nucleotides are TGCGCCAGCACCTGGGGGACAGGGTCCGGCGAGCAGTTCTTC.

This clone was observed a few times. The chain uses TRBV27 and TRBJ1-5; TRBD1 matches 7 bases. This CDR3 has 14 residues. CDR1 and CDR2 (germline): MNHEY, SMNVEV (reference sequence). The junction had 5 bases not matched to a gene; V was cut back by 5 bases and J by 4 bases. CDR3: CASSMGQPNQPQHF. The CDR3 DNA is TGTGCCAGCAGTATGGGACAGCCAAATCAGCCCCAGCATTTT.

J is TRBJ2-4 and V is TRBV7-2, with TRBD2 matching 7 bases. CDR3 length: 14 residues. Per the germline V gene, CDR1 is SGHTA and CDR2 is FQGNSA. V shed 1 base and J 6 bases; nucleotides not matched to a gene: 3. CDR3 nucleotides: TGTGCCAGCAGCTTAGGCCCGGGGGGAAACATTCAGTACTTC. This translates into CASSLGPGGNIQYF.

J is TRBJ1-5 and V is TRBV6-5, with D perhaps TRBD1 (6 bases). The CDR3 spans 14 residues. Germline CDR1 is MNHEY and CDR2 is SVGAGI. The V end lost 4 bases, the J end lost 3 bases, and 10 bases lay between the germline ends. The CDR3 loop is CASSSDRFNQPQHF. The CDR3 DNA sequence: TGTGCCAGCAGTTCCGACAGGTTCAATCAGCCCCAGCATTTT.

This clone was detected only once. This chain joins TRBV7-2 and TRBJ2-7, with 9 bases aligning to TRBD1. CDR3 length: 14 residues. From germline, CDR1 is SGHTA and CDR2 FQGNSA. V lost 5 bases and J lost 4; bases outside the gene matches: 6. The CDR3 coding sequence is TGTGCCAGCAGCAGAGGGACAGGGTTTTACGAGCAGTACTTC. It encodes CASSRGTGFYEQYF. Full variable domain (outside the CDR3, taken from reference TRBV7-2 and TRBJ2-7): GAGVSQSPSNKVTEKGKDVELRCDPISGHTALYWYRQSLGQGLEFLIYFQGNSAPDKSGLPSDRFSAERTGGSVSTLTIQRTQQEDSAVYLCASSRGTGFYEQYFGPGTRLTVT.

This chain uses TRBV28 with TRBJ2-3, with 13 bases matching TRBD2. Germline CDR1 MDHEN, CDR2 SYDVKM. After removal of 3 bases from V and 6 bases from J, the junction contained 15 bases not matched to a gene. The CDR3 sequence is 19 residues long. The CDR3 DNA is TGTGCCAGCAGTTTCGCGCGCGGGACTAGCGGGGCGGGGGGGGATACGCAGTATTTT. Its translation: CASSFARGTSGAGGDTQYF. The full variable domain, in which reference TRBV28 and TRBJ2-3 provide the parts outside the CDR3, is DVKVTQSSRYLVKRTGEKVFLECVQDMDHENMFWYRQDPGLGLRLIYFSYDVKMKEKGDIPEGYSVSREKKERFSLILESASTNQTSMYLCASSFARGTSGAGGDTQYFGPGTRLTVL.

The chain uses TRBV6-1 and TRBJ1-5, with 9 bases aligning to TRBD1. The junction had 5 bases not matched to a gene; V was cut back by 2 bases and J by 0 bases. This CDR3 is built from 17 residues. The germline V gene has CDR1 MNHNS and CDR2 SASEGT. The CDR3 loop is CASSETGGVLSNQPQHF. The CDR3, as DNA: TGTGCCAGCAGTGAAACAGGGGGCGTGCTTAGCAATCAGCCCCAGCATTTT.

The chain is built from TRBV30 and TRBJ1-2; D is unresolved. V gave up 2 bases and J gave up 3 bases, with 7 bases separating them. CDR1 and CDR2 from the germline V gene are GTSNPN and SVGIG (reference sequence). The CDR3 has 12 amino acids. The CDR3 nucleotides are TGTGCCTGGAGTCCGGGTCACTATGGCTACACCTTC. Translation: CAWSPGHYGYTF.

J is TRBJ2-6 and V is TRBV7-6, with 10 bases aligning to TRBD2. Germline-derived CDR1 and CDR2 are SGHVS and FNYEAQ. This CDR3 has 17 residues. The V gene end was trimmed by 4 bases and the J gene end by 0 bases; junction bases not matched to a gene: 3. CDR3 sequence reads: CASSSSGRPSGANVLTF. Written as DNA, the CDR3 is TGTGCCAGCAGCTCTAGCGGGAGACCCTCTGGGGCCAACGTCCTGACTTTC.

This clone has a single count. The CDR3 nucleotides read TGTGCCACCAGCGGGGGACAGGGAAACTATGGCTACACCTTC. It specifies CATSGGQGNYGYTF. This chain connects TRBV15 to TRBJ1-2; 9 bases are a match to TRBD1. CDR1 is LNHNV and CDR2 is YYDKDF in the germline V gene (reference sequence). CDR3 length: 14 amino acids. The V and J ends lost 5 bases and 2 bases, in that order; junction bases with no gene match: 3.

In its sample, this clone was seen a few times. The chain combines TRBV6-5 with TRBJ1-2; D is undetermined. CDR3 length equals 12 residues. The germline V gene encodes CDR1 MNHEY and CDR2 SVGAGI. V was trimmed by 6 bases and J by 0 bases, leaving 5 bases between them. The CDR3 DNA reads TGTGCCAGCAGCCGAGCTAACTATGGCTACACCTTC. Its protein is CASSRANYGYTF.

The rearrangement links TRBV19 to TRBJ2-3; unclear D gene. V lost 5 bases and J 2 bases, leaving 11 bases between the germline ends. The CDR3 covers 14 residues. CDR1 is LNHDA and CDR2 is SQIVND in the germline V gene (reference sequence). Here the CDR3 reads CASSGQENTDTQYF. CDR3 nucleotides: TGTGCCAGTAGTGGGCAGGAAAACACAGATACGCAGTATTTT.